Sequencing of this TCR beta chain was carried out in a study of blood T cell repertoires in COVID-19. Study background: Material from acute and convalescent COVID-19 was sourced from the United States, Italy and Spain. T cells, B-cell-depleted T cells, or PBMCs provided the cDNA or gDNA that served as material.

Looked up from germline, CDR1 is LGHDT and CDR2 is YNNKEL (reference sequence). The CDR3 is made up of 15 amino acids. Between the trimmed V and J ends, which lost 4 bases and 5 bases, there was a span of 17 bases. As originally analysed: Counts of nucleated cells, estimated from reference gene primer amplification, were obtained. Method: immunoSEQ multiplex PCR; TCRdb's copy keeps in-frame clones and lacks some. For V, J and clone size, that table is used; D and trimming come from the DNA. The data contain nearly 250,000 clones, 86% of them singletons. Sequenced sample: peripheral blood. The chain is built from TRBV3-1 (or the pseudogene TRBV3-2) and TRBJ2-5; D is possibly TRBD2 (5 bases). This receptor was taken from a woman aged 60-75 years who had recovered from COVID-19. Here the CDR3 DNA reads TGTGCCAGCAGCCGAACGGTGGGTCCGGGGGAGACCCAGTACTTC. This sequence encodes CASSRTVGPGETQYF.